The clone carrying this T cell receptor (beta chain) has a single count. Its antigen is still unknown. Measured with immunoSEQ multiplex PCR; TCRdb has only the in-frame clones, and not every one. The profile covers roughly 180,000 clones, with 90% to 95% appearing a single time and 7.5% to 9.5% taken by the ten largest. The data were taken from a study of T cell responses to AZD1222 COVID-19 vaccine. Study-wide findings and caveats: Clonal diversity may have been underestimated, and the donors were mostly white British, with more females than males.

Germline loops: CDR1 MGHRA, CDR2 YSYEKL. V lost 4 bases and J lost 6, with 15 bases in between. The CDR3 consists of 14 residues. This rearrangement joins TRBV4-1 to TRBJ1-1; no reliable D call. The receptor comes from an adult in good health. The sequencing here drew on peripheral blood, taken on day 0 of AZD1222 vaccination. The CDR3 protein is CASSLMPLASEAFF. CDR3 coding DNA: TGCGCCAGCAGCCTTATGCCCCTGGCATCTGAAGCTTTCTTT.